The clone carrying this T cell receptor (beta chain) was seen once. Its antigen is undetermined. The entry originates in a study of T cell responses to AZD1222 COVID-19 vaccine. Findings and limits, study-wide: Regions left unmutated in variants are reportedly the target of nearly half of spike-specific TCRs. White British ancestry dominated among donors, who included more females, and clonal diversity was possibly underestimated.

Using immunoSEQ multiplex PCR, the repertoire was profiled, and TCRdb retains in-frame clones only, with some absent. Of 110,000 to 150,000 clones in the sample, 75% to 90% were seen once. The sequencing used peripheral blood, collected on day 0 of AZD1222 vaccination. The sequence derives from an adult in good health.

CDR3 coding DNA: TGTGCCAGCAGGGGGACAGAAGCTTTCTTT. Its protein product is CASRGTEAFF. The chain employs TRBV6-5 and TRBJ1-1, with D possibly being TRBD1 (6 bases). V lost 6 bases and J lost 8, with 7 bases in between. The CDR3 covers 10 residues. Per germline, CDR1 MNHEY and CDR2 SVGAGI.